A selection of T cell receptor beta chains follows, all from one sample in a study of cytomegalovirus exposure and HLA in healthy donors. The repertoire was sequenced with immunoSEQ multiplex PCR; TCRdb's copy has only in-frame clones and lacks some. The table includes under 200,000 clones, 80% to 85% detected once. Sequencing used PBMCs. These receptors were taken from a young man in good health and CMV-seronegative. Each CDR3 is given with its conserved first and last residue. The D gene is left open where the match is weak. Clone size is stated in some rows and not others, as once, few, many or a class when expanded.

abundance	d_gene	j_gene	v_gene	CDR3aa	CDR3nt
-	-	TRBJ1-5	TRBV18	CASSPPQSDQPQHF	TGTGCCAGCTCACCACCCCAGTCTGATCAGCCCCAGCATTTT
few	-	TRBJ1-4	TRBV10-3	CAISDFRVNEKLFF	TGTGCCATCAGTGATTTTCGGGTTAATGAAAAACTGTTTTTT
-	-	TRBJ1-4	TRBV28	CASSMTGGYNEKLFF	TGTGCCAGCAGTATGACAGGCGGGTATAATGAAAAACTGTTTTTT
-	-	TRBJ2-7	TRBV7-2	CASSLTLSSYEQYF	TGTGCCAGCAGCTTAACCCTGAGCTCCTACGAGCAGTACTTC
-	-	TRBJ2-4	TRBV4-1	CASSQDSVAKNIQYF	TGCGCCAGCAGCCAAGATAGCGTAGCCAAAAACATTCAGTACTTC
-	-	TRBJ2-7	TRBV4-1	CASSQFGEQYF	TGCGCCAGCAGCCAATTCGGGGAGCAGTACTTC
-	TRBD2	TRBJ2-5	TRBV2	CASWGLAGGPGKTQYF	TGTGCCAGTTGGGGACTAGCGGGGGGGCCGGGGAAGACCCAGTACTTC
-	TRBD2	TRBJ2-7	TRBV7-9	CSSSGPEASGRRHEQYF	TGTTCCAGCAGCGGTCCCGAGGCTAGCGGGAGGAGGCACGAGCAGTACTTC
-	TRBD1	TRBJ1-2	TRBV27	CASSFAKTGGYYGYTF	TGTGCCAGCAGTTTCGCAAAGACAGGGGGCTACTATGGCTACACCTTC
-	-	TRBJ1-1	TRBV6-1	CASSWGRGNTEAFF	TGTGCCAGCAGCTGGGGCAGGGGGAACACTGAAGCTTTCTTT
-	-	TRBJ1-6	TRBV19	CASSIGIANSPLHF	TGTGCCAGTAGTATCGGTATTGCTAATTCACCCCTCCACTTT
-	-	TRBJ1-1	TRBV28	CASSTPGNTEAFF	TGTGCCAGCAGTACTCCGGGGAACACTGAAGCTTTCTTT
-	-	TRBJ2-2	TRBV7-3	CASAKQGGTGELFF	TGTGCCAGCGCTAAACAGGGTGGCACCGGGGAGCTGTTTTTT
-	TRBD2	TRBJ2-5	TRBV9	CASSYGVQRESPETQYF	TGTGCCAGCAGCTACGGGGTCCAGCGGGAGAGTCCAGAGACCCAGTACTTC
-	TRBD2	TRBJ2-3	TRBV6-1	CASTASGGTDTQYF	TGTGCCAGCACGGCTAGCGGGGGTACAGATACGCAGTATTTT
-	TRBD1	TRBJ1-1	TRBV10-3	CASRTGTGNTEAFF	TGTGCCTCCCGGACAGGGACGGGGAACACTGAAGCTTTCTTT
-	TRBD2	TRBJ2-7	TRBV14	CASSQFNGGASGEQYF	TGTGCCAGCAGCCAATTCAACGGGGGGGCGTCTGGCGAGCAGTACTTC
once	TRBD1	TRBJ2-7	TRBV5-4	CASSPRGQGRSYEQYF	TGTGCCAGCAGCCCTCGGGGACAGGGGAGAAGCTACGAGCAGTACTTC
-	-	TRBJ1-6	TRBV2	CASSAGVSSPLHF	TGTGCCAGCAGTGCAGGGGTGAGTTCACCCCTCCACTTT
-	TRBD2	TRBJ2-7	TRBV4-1	CASSQELLAGGYEQYF	TGCGCCAGCAGCCAAGAGTTACTAGCGGGGGGGTACGAGCAGTACTTC
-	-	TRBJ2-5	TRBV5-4	CASSSQQGTAETQYF	TGTGCCAGCAGCTCCCAGCAGGGAACGGCAGAGACCCAGTACTTC
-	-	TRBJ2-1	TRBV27	CASSLRGDYNEQFF	TGTGCCAGCAGTTTACGCGGGGACTACAATGAGCAGTTCTTC
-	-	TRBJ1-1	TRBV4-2	CASSPLLTAPNTEAFF	TGTGCCAGCAGCCCCCTCCTGACAGCCCCGAACACTGAAGCTTTCTTT
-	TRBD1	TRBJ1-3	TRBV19	CASSITGQRSGNTIYF	TGTGCCAGTAGTATAACGGGACAGCGCTCTGGAAACACCATATATTTT
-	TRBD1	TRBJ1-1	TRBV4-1	CASSQDYRGEGMNTEAFF	TGCGCCAGCAGCCAAGATTACAGGGGAGAGGGTATGAACACTGAAGCTTTCTTT
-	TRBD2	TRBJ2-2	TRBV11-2	CASSLPSGKVTGELFF	TGTGCCAGCAGCTTGCCTAGCGGAAAGGTCACCGGGGAGCTGTTTTTT
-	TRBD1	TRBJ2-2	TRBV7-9	CASSLQGDSGELFF	TGTGCCAGCAGCTTACAGGGGGATTCCGGGGAGCTGTTTTTT
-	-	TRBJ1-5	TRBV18	CASSPLQGNQPQHF	TGTGCCAGCTCACCTTTACAGGGCAATCAGCCCCAGCATTTT
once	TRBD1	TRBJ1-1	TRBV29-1	CSVEEGQRTEAFF	TGCAGCGTTGAAGAGGGACAGAGAACTGAAGCTTTCTTT
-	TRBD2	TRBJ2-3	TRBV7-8	CASSPRGGGRHTDTQYF	TGTGCCAGCAGCCCAAGAGGCGGGGGACGGCACACAGATACGCAGTATTTT
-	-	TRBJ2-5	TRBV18	CASSPSVETQYF	TGTGCCAGCTCACCCTCTGTGGAGACCCAGTACTTC
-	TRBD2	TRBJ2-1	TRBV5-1	CASSSPGLAGNEQFF	TGCGCCAGCAGCTCCCCGGGATTAGCGGGGAATGAGCAGTTCTTC
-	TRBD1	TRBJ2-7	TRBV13	CASRPGTGFGEQYF	TGTGCCAGCAGACCCGGGACAGGATTCGGCGAGCAGTACTTC
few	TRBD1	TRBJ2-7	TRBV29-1	CSAFSRQGAWYEQYF	TGCAGCGCCTTTTCGAGACAGGGGGCTTGGTACGAGCAGTACTTC
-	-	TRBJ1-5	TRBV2	CASNLGGSNQPQHF	TGTGCCAGCAACCTCGGGGGTAGCAATCAGCCCCAGCATTTT
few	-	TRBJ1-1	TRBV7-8	CASSSRQKLNTEAFF	TGTGCCAGCAGCTCAAGACAAAAGCTGAACACTGAAGCTTTCTTT
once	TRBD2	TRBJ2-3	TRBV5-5	CASSLGVGGAIAGSTDTQYF	TGTGCCAGCAGCTTGGGGGTGGGAGGGGCCATCGCAGGCAGCACAGATACGCAGTATTTT
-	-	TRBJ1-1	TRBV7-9	CASRPTGPGEAFF	TGTGCCAGCAGGCCTACAGGGCCGGGTGAAGCTTTCTTT
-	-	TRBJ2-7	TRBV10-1	CASSDQGSAYEQYF	TGCGCCAGCAGCGACCAGGGGTCCGCCTACGAGCAGTACTTC
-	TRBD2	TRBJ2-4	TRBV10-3	CAISESGGSGIAKNIQYF	TGTGCCATCAGTGAGTCCGGTGGTAGCGGGATAGCCAAAAACATTCAGTACTTC